Listed here is a single TCR beta chain. This clonotype turned up a few times. Which antigen it targets is not known. Base qualities are not provided; no much larger clone lies one nucleotide away. The protocol used for the library was multiplex PCR. Instrument used: Illumina HiSeq 4000. To build TCR beta libraries, CDR3 regions were amplified by Arm-PCR using iRepertoire HTBI primers. Before sequencing, the PCR products underwent gel purification. The source study handled its data this way. Gene usage analysis of CDR3 amino acid clonotypes used the approximately 56 TRBV and fewer than 15 TRBJ segments found across samples. Filtered high-quality paired reads were merged into contigs using COPE and FqMerger. BLAST was used to align contigs to IMGT TRBV, TRBD and TRBJ reference genes, and CDR3 was defined according to IMGT. Any clonotype with a frequency above 0.1% was counted as a highly expanded clone. Repertoire diversity was measured by Shannon entropy, and V-J evenness by the Gini coefficient. A clonotype found in more than one individual was treated as public. TCRdb applied fastp at Q25 and MiXCR to the public reads, then kept only in-frame beta chains. Entries that share a CDR3 protein sequence are merged under the most common genes and DNA. The V and J calls come from TCRdb's annotation, not from the publication. The sample table contains a few hundred thousand distinct CDR3 sequences; only one count was recorded for approximately 15% of them. The ten top clones hold about 9.1% of the sample.

Taken from the germline V gene (reference sequence), the CDR1 and CDR2 loops are LNHNV and YYDKDF. Trimmed from V: 0 bases; trimmed from J: 1 base; junction bases lacking a gene match: 8. The CDR3 contains 18 residues, cysteine and phenylalanine counted. Only the CDR3 DNA is retained, 54 bases long and in frame from the first base. The sample's time point label, in plain terms: newly diagnosed GD, antithyroid drugs for less than 3 months. For both TCR sequencing and RNA sequencing, RNA was extracted from PBMCs using TRIzol. Graves' disease was diagnosed according to American Thyroid Association guidelines. The patients came from an endocrinology department in Xi'an, China. Each patient gave approximately 9.7 milliliters of peripheral blood, collected in an EDTA anticoagulant tube. Ficoll Paque Plus density gradient separation was used to isolate PBMCs, and no additional T cell sorting was done. An Agilent 2100 Bioanalyzer and agarose gel were used to check RNA quality, while a NanoDrop 2000 measured RNA concentration.

The sample is drawn from a study of regulatory T cells in long-lasting Graves disease (dated by TCRdb to the early 2020s). Notes on the research overall: Patients with newly diagnosed Graves' disease had been on antithyroid drugs for under 3 months. Persistent Graves' disease patients were compared with newly diagnosed Graves' disease patients by peripheral blood TCR sequencing and RNA sequencing. The study took place in China and was registered as a clinical trial. TCR sequencing covered approximately 13 persistent and 20 newly diagnosed Graves' disease patients, 33 samples in total. Summary of the overall study and its limitations: Peripheral blood alone was examined, since thyroid tissue, which constituted the primary lesion, could not be accessed. Sequencing and analysis were restricted to the TCR beta chain. TRBV28, TRBJ1-2 and TRBJ2-5 were preferentially used in persistent disease, while TRBV20-1 and TRBJ2-1 were favored in newly diagnosed disease. Lower TCR Shannon entropy and fewer highly expanded clones were observed in persistent Graves' disease patients than in newly diagnosed patients, which suggested clonal expansion. A larger number of public clonotypes was shared among persistent patients (fewer than 3,000) than among newly diagnosed patients (around 970). The small sample size was acknowledged by the authors as a limitation that may reduce accuracy.

These records were also assigned to another study, of T cells in Graves' hyperthyroidism and ophthalmopathy. The second study, in turn, reports: Stable Graves' hyperthyroidism was defined as the absence of progression to ophthalmopathy over 18 months of follow-up. Hyperthyroidism patients were newly diagnosed, had a disease duration of under 2 months, and were aged 18 to 65 years. Exclusion was applied to patients with uncontrolled infections, other autoimmune diseases, pregnancy or lactation. Diagnoses were established on the basis of clinical symptoms, serum thyroxine and TRAb, thyroid ultrasound, and orbital computed tomography. For the first round of RT-PCR on the TCR CDR3, the HTBI primer set was used together with the Qiagen OneStep RT-PCR kit. Most expanded thyroid clonotypes (frequency above 0.001) were also detected in blood, suggesting blood repertoires may reflect thyroid immune responses. A 13 V-J signature model separated ophthalmopathy from stable hyperthyroidism, with around 88% sensitivity and 81% to 82% specificity in cross-validation and 80%/75% in testing. In validation, the model predicted progression to ophthalmopathy a median of around 6.5 months before onset, with around 70% sensitivity and nearly 75% specificity. TCR V-J signatures able to tell the groups apart were searched for in a discovery cohort of 100 patients, of whom more than 40 had Graves' ophthalmopathy and roughly 57 had stable Graves' hyperthyroidism. An independent validation cohort of around 20 hyperthyroidism patients and over 15 patients who later progressed to ophthalmopathy tested prospective prediction of ophthalmopathy. The 95 to 100 discovery patients were randomly divided into training and test sets at a 7:3 ratio. Thyroid tissue and blood T-cell repertoires from six Graves' hyperthyroidism patients were also compared in the study. After blood sampling, hyperthyroidism patients were treated with methimazole at a starting dose of 30 mg daily, and ophthalmopathy patients were treated with high-dose intravenous methylprednisolone. The libraries were constructed in a second round of multiplex PCR and then size-selected and purified. Paired-end sequencing of the libraries was performed with 100 bp reads on an Illumina HiSeq2000. SOAPnuke was used to process the raw data, removing reads that contained adapters or uncalled bases, had a mean Phred below 15, or lacked an exact match to the constant primer or identifier. High-quality paired reads were merged using COPE v1.2.5, and each unique nucleotide sequence was defined as a clonotype. Clonotypes were aligned to IMGT TRBV, TRBD and TRBJ reference segments using MiTCR v1.1. The analysis was restricted to V-J combinations with a frequency above 0.0001, which together covered over 99% of the repertoires. A TCS score was defined as the ratio of F50 (clonal expansion) to E x V (chaos), with BLOSUM62-based TCRdist applied between CDR3 peptides within each V-J. Welch's t-statistics and random forest reduced around 550 V-J features to 10 to 15, which were used in a naive Bayes classifier (R e1071). No statistical method was used to set the sample size in advance, and investigators knew the group allocation. The paper reports TCR Vbeta CDR3 sequencing of approximately 140 peripheral blood samples: around 45 ophthalmopathy, roughly 80 hyperthyroidism and 17 progressor patients.

This TCR was recovered from a man aged 25-45 years with Graves disease. Donor details come from another sample of the same person, matched by shared clones. Material: peripheral blood mononuclear cells (PBMCs), obtained at new diagnosis, from a patient treated with antithyroid drugs. This receptor chain uses TRBV15 and TRBJ2-4; TRBD2 matches 8 bases in the middle. The nucleotide sequence is given as TGTGCCACCAGCAGAGATCCCCTACGGGAGGGCGCCAAAAACATTCAGTACTTC. It translates as CATSRDPLREGAKNIQYF.